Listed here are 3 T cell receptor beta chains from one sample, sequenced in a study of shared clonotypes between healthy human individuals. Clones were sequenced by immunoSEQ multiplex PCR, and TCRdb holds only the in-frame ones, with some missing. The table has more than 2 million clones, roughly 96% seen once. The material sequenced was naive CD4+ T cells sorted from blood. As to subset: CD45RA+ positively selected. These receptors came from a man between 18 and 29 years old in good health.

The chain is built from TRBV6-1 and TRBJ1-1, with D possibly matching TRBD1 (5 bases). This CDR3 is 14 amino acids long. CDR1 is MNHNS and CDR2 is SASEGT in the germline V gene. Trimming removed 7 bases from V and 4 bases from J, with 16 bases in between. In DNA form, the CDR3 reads TGTGCCAGCATCCCCGGGGGAGGGTTCACTGAAGCTTTCTTT. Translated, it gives CASIPGGGFTEAFF.

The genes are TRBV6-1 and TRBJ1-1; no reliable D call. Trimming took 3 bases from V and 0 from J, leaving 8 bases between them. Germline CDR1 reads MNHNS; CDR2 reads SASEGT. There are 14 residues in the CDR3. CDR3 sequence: CASSELWLNTEAFF. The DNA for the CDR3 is TGTGCCAGCAGTGAGTTGTGGCTGAACACTGAAGCTTTCTTT.

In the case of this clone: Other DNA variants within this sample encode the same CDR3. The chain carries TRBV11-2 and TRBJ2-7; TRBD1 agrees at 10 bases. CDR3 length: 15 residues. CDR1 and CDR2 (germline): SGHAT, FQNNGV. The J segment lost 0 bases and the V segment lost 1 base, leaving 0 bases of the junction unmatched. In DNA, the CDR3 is TGTGCCAGCAGCTTAGGGACAGGGGGCTCCTACGAGCAGTACTTC. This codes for CASSLGTGGSYEQYF.